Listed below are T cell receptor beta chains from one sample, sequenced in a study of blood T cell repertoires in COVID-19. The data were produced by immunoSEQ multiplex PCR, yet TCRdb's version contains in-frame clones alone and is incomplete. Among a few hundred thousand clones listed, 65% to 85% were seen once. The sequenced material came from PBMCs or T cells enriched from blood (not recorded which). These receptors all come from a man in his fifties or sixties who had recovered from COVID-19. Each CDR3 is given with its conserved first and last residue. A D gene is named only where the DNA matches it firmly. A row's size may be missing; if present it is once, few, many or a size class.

TGTGCCAGTAGTACAGGGACAGGGGACAGTCAGCCCCAGCATTTT	CASSTGTGDSQPQHF	TRBV19	TRBJ1-5	TRBD1	-
TGTGCCAGCAGGGGACAGGGCGCTAGGGAAGCTTTCTTT	CASRGQGAREAFF	TRBV2	TRBJ1-1	TRBD1	once
TGTGCCACTCGGGACAGGGCGGAAACTGAAGCTTTCTTT	CATRDRAETEAFF	TRBV19	TRBJ1-1	TRBD1	-
TGCAGCGTTTCTTCAGGCCCTCAACAGCCCCAGCATTTT	CSVSSGPQQPQHF	TRBV29-1	TRBJ1-5	-	-
TGTGCCCACAGCTTGGGGGCCCTAGCCAAAAACATTCAGTACTTC	CAHSLGALAKNIQYF	TRBV5-8	TRBJ2-4	-	-
TGTGCCAGCAGTGAAGCGCAGGGGTACACTGAAGCTTTCTTT	CASSEAQGYTEAFF	TRBV6-1	TRBJ1-1	-	-
TGCGCCAGCAGCCAGAAGACCCCCTCTAGCGACGAGCAGTACTTC	CASSQKTPSSDEQYF	TRBV4-1	TRBJ2-7	-	-
TGTGCCAGCAGCACACTGGGCGGGCCCTACGAGCAGTACTTC	CASSTLGGPYEQYF	TRBV9	TRBJ2-7	-	-
TGTGCCATCAGTGAGTACAGGGCCCTGAACACCGGGGAGCTGTTTTTT	CAISEYRALNTGELFF	TRBV10-3	TRBJ2-2	-	-
TGTGCCAGCAGCGTAGACGGTGAGACCCAGTACTTC	CASSVDGETQYF	TRBV9	TRBJ2-5	-	-
TGTGCCAGCAGGGGGACAGGGGGCACTGAAGCTTTCTTT	CASRGTGGTEAFF	TRBV28	TRBJ1-1	TRBD1	-
TGTGCCAGCAGCTTAGGGCAGGCAAAAGGGGCCAACGTCCTGACTTTC	CASSLGQAKGANVLTF	TRBV7-2	TRBJ2-6	-	-
TGTGCCAGCACTCAAAAGGGACAGGGATTTTTTGCAACTAATGAAAAACTGTTTTTT	CASTQKGQGFFATNEKLFF	TRBV6-4	TRBJ1-4	TRBD1	-
TGTGCCAGCAGCCAAGGGCTTGGGTACGCGGTCGAGGACCAGTACTTC	CASSQGLGYAVEDQYF	TRBV3-1/TRBV3-2	TRBJ2-5	-	-
TGTGCCAGCAGCCCAGGATGGGACGAGCAGTACTTC	CASSPGWDEQYF	TRBV9	TRBJ2-7	-	-
TGTGCCAGCAGTTTATCGGGACAGGGAAGTTACGAGCAGTACTTC	CASSLSGQGSYEQYF	TRBV27	TRBJ2-7	TRBD1	-
TGTGCCAGCAACCCGGGACAGGGATCCTACAATGAGCAGTTCTTC	CASNPGQGSYNEQFF	TRBV9	TRBJ2-1	TRBD1	-
TGCGCCAGCAGCTTGGGGAGCCTAGCGGGGTACCAAGAGACCCAGTACTTC	CASSLGSLAGYQETQYF	TRBV5-1	TRBJ2-5	TRBD2	few
TGTGCCAGCAGTATGGACAGGGAGAGCAATGAGCAGTTCTTC	CASSMDRESNEQFF	TRBV6-4	TRBJ2-1	TRBD1	-
TGTGCCGGATCTAGAGGACAGGGGATGCAATTGACCCAGTACTTC	CAGSRGQGMQLTQYF	TRBV28	TRBJ2-5	TRBD1	-
TGCGCCAGCAGCTCTACAGGGGGCGAAGAGCCCCAGCATTTT	CASSSTGGEEPQHF	TRBV5-1	TRBJ1-5	TRBD1	-
TGTGCCAGCAGCTTAAAACCCCCCGGACTAGCGGGAGGGCCTTTCATCTACATTCAGTACTTC	CASSLKPPGLAGGPFIYIQYF	TRBV7-3	TRBJ2-4	TRBD2	-
TGTGCCAGCAGCTTCAGACAGGGGGATGAAAAACTGTTTTTT	CASSFRQGDEKLFF	TRBV11-3	TRBJ1-4	TRBD1	-
TGTGCCAGCGCTCAAAGTGGGCACTATGGCTACACCTTC	CASAQSGHYGYTF	TRBV9	TRBJ1-2	-	-
TGTGCCAGCAGCGCGGTTCCGGGACTAGCAACTGGGGCCAACGTCCTGACTTTC	CASSAVPGLATGANVLTF	TRBV9	TRBJ2-6	TRBD2	-
TGTGCCAGCAGCTCCGCGGGAGGCTCCTACGAGCAGTACTTC	CASSSAGGSYEQYF	TRBV11-3	TRBJ2-7	TRBD2	-
TGTGCCAGCAGCCAAGTCCTGGGACAGGGGGACAACACTGAAGCTTTCTTT	CASSQVLGQGDNTEAFF	TRBV3-1/TRBV3-2	TRBJ1-1	TRBD1	-
TGTGCCAGTACCTGGAGCGGGAGGGATTCCTACAATGAGCAGTTCTTC	CASTWSGRDSYNEQFF	TRBV19	TRBJ2-1	TRBD2	few
TGTGCCAGCAGCTTGGACAGGTCCCTCGCTTCGAGGTCCTACAATGAGCAGTTCTTC	CASSLDRSLASRSYNEQFF	TRBV7-9	TRBJ2-1	TRBD1	-
TGTGCCAGCAGTTTCCTAGCGGGAGTTTACGAGCAGTACTTC	CASSFLAGVYEQYF	TRBV27	TRBJ2-7	TRBD2	-
TGTGCCAGCCTTTCTACGAGGGGGGGTAGTGTCGAGGCTTTCTTT	CASLSTRGGSVEAFF	TRBV11-2	TRBJ1-1	-	-
TGTGCCAGCAGTTGGGTAGGTCCAGGTGATACGCAGTATTTT	CASSWVGPGDTQYF	TRBV28	TRBJ2-3	-	-
TGTGCCAGCAGTCCGGCGGGCAGGACGGACGAGCAGTACTTC	CASSPAGRTDEQYF	TRBV6-5	TRBJ2-7	-	once
TGTGCCAGCAGCTTGGCAAGGGGGTTGGGTGAGACCCAGTACTTC	CASSLARGLGETQYF	TRBV5-4	TRBJ2-5	-	-
TGTGCCAGAAGCCGACACACATTCTACAGGGTAAGCCACGAGCAGTACTTC	CARSRHTFYRVSHEQYF	TRBV5-3	TRBJ2-7	-	-
TGTGCCAGCAGCAGGGTGGGGGGATTGAGTGGCTACACCTTC	CASSRVGGLSGYTF	TRBV11-3	TRBJ1-2	-	-
TGTGCCACCAGTGATCCTCTAGCGGAGCAGTTCTTC	CATSDPLAEQFF	TRBV24-1	TRBJ2-1	-	-
TGTGCCAGCAGTGAAGGGAGCCCCGGGGGCGGGGGGACCCAGTACTTC	CASSEGSPGGGGTQYF	TRBV2	TRBJ2-5	-	-
TGTGCCAGCAGCATAGAGGTCCAGGGGAGAGAGACCCAGTACTTC	CASSIEVQGRETQYF	TRBV21-1	TRBJ2-5	-	few
TGTGCCTGGAGCGGGGGTACCCATGGCTACACCTTC	CAWSGGTHGYTF	TRBV30	TRBJ1-2	-	-
TGTGCCAGCGAACCGGGACAGGGGTACGGGACCCAGTACTTC	CASEPGQGYGTQYF	TRBV10-3	TRBJ2-5	TRBD1	-
TGTGCCAGCAGTTACGGGACTAACTACAATGAGCAGTTCTTC	CASSYGTNYNEQFF	TRBV6-5	TRBJ2-1	TRBD2	-
TGTGCCAGCACAGATCGACAGGGGTCGAGGGAAAAACTGTTTTTT	CASTDRQGSREKLFF	TRBV19	TRBJ1-4	TRBD1	-
TGTGCCACCAGTGATGGGGGGGTTAACGAGCAGTACTTC	CATSDGGVNEQYF	TRBV24-1	TRBJ2-7	TRBD2	-
TGTGCCAGCAGCCAGTCCCCCGGGACTGCCACCTACGAGCAGTACTTC	CASSQSPGTATYEQYF	TRBV7-8	TRBJ2-7	-	-
TGTGCCGTAACATCCCAAACTGGAAACACCATATATTTT	CAVTSQTGNTIYF	TRBV19	TRBJ1-3	-	-
TGTGCCAGTAGTATGTGGGAACAGGACAAAGGTGAAAAACTGTTTTTT	CASSMWEQDKGEKLFF	TRBV19	TRBJ1-4	-	-
TGTGCCAGCAGTCCACAGGGGGCCTCCGCCCGGGAGCTGTTTTTT	CASSPQGASARELFF	TRBV6-6	TRBJ2-2	TRBD1	-
TGCGCCAGCAGCCTCCAAGCGCAGGGTATTCACTATGGCTACACCTTC	CASSLQAQGIHYGYTF	TRBV4-3	TRBJ1-2	-	-
TGTGCCAGCAGCACAGGGCTGAAGACCCAGTACTTC	CASSTGLKTQYF	TRBV28	TRBJ2-5	-	-
TGTGCCAGCAGACCACCCTATCCACCCACAGATACGCAGTATTTT	CASRPPYPPTDTQYF	TRBV6-5	TRBJ2-3	-	-
TGTGCTAGTGGTTTGTCCTTCAACACTGAAGCTTTCTTT	CASGLSFNTEAFF	TRBV12-5	TRBJ1-1	-	-
TGCAGTGCTAGTCACGCGGGGGCTAGAGAGCAGTACTTC	CSASHAGAREQYF	TRBV20-1	TRBJ2-7	-	-